This T cell receptor (beta chain) was identified in a study of T cells in Graves' hyperthyroidism and ophthalmopathy. Absent ophthalmopathy progression within 18 months defined stable Graves' hyperthyroidism. It was 8.5 to 10 ml of fresh peripheral blood that supplied the PBMCs. The study, taken as a whole, reports: Model predictions of ophthalmopathy came a median roughly 6.4 months before onset. In simple terms, a model built on 13 V-J features told ophthalmopathy apart from stable hyperthyroidism.

From germline, CDR1 is SQVTM and CDR2 ANQGSEA. V dropped 6 bases and J dropped 6; count of bases not matched to a gene: 4. This CDR3 spans 12 amino acids. This clonotype was seen a handful of times. Its antigen is undetermined. The investigators amplified TCR beta CDR3 regions from RNA transcripts. HTBI primers were the set used in a first-round RT-PCR of the TCR CDR3. TCRdb redid the calling of the multiplex PCR reads with MiXCR, one entry per CDR3 protein. The table lists hundreds of thousands of distinct CDR3 sequences, 14% of them singletons. The sequenced sample was blood. This sequence originates from a woman between 18 and 29 years old with Graves' hyperthyroidism. The J gene is TRBJ2-2, the V gene TRBV29-1; 7 positions agree with TRBD1. Here the CDR3 reads CSVTGYAGELFF. CDR3 coding DNA: TGCAGCGTGACAGGGTACGCCGGGGAGCTGTTTTTT.